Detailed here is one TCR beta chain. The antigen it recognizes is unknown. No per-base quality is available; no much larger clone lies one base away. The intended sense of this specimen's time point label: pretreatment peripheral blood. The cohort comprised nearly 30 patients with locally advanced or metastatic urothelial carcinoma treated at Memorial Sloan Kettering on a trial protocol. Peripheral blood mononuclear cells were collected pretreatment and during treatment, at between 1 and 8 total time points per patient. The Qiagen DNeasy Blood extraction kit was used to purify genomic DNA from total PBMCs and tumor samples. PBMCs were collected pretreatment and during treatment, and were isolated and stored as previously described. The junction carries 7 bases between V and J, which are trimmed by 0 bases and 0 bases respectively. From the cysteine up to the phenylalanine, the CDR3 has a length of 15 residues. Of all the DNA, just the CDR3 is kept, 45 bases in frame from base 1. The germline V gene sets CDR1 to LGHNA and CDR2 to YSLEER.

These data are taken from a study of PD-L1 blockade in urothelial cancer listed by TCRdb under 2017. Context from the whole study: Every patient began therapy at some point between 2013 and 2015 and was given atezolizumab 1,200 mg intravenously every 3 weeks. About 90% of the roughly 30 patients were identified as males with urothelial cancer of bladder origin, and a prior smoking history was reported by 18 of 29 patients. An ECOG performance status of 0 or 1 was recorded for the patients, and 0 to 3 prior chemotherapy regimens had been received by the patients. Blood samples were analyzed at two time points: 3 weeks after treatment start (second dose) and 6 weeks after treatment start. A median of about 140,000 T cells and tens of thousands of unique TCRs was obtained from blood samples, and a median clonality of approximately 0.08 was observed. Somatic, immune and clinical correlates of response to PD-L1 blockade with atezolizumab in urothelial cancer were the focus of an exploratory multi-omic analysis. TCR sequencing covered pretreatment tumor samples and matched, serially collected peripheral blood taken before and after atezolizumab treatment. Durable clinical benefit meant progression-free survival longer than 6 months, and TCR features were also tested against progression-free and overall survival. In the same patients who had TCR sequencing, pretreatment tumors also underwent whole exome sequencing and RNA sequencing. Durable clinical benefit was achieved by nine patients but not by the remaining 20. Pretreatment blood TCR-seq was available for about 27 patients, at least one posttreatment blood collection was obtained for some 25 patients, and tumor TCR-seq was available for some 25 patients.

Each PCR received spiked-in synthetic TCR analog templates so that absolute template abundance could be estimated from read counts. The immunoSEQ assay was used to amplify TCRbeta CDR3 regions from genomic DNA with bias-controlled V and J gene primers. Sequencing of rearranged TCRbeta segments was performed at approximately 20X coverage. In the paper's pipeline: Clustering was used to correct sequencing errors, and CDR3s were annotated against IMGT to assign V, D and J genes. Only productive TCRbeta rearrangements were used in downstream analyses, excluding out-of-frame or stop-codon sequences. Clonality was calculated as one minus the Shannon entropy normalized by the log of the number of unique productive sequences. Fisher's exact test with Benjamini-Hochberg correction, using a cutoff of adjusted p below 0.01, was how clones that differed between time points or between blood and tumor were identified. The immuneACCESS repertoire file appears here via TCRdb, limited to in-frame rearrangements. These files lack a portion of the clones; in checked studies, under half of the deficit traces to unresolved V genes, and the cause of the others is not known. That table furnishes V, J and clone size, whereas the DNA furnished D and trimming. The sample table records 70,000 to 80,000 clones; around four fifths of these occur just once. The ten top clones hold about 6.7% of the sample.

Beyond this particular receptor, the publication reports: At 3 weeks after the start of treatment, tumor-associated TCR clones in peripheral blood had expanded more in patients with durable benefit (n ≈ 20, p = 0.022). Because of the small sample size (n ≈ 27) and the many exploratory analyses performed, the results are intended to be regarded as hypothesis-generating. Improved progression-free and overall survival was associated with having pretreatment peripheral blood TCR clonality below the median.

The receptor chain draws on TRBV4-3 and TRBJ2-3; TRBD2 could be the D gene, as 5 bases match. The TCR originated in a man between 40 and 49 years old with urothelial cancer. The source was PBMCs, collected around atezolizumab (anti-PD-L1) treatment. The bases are TGCGCCAGCAGCCAAGATGGCGGGAGCACAGATACGCAGTATTTT. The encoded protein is CASSQDGGSTDTQYF.